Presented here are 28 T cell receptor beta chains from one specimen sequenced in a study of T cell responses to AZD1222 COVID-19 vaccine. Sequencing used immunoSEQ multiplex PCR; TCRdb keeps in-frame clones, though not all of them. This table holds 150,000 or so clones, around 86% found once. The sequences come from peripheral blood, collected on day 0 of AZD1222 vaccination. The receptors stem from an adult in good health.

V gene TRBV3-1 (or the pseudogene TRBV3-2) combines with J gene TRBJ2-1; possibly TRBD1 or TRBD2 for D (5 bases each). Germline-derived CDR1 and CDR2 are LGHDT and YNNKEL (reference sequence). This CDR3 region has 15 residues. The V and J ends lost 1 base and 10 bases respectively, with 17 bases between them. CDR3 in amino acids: CASSQVFGAGGEQFF. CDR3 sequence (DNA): TGTGCCAGCAGCCAAGTTTTTGGGGCGGGCGGGGAGCAGTTCTTC.

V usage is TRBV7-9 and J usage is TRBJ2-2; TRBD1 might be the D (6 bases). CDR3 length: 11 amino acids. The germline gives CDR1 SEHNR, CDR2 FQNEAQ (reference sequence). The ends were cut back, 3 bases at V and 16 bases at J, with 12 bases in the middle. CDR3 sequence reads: CASSFVGQPFF. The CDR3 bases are TGTGCCAGCAGCTTCGTCGGACAGCCGTTTTTT. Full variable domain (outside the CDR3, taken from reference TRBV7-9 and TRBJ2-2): DTGVSQNPRHKITKRGQNVTFRCDPISEHNRLYWYRQTLGQGPEFLTYFQNEAQLEKSRLLSDRFSAERPKGSFSTLEIQRTEQGDSAMYLCASSFVGQPFFGEGSRLTVL.

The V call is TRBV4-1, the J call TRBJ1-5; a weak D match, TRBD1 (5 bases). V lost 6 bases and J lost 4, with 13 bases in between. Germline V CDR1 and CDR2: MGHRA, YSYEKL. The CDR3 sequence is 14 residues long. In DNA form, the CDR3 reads TGCGCCAGCAGACCGGCGCAGGGAAATCAGCCCCAGCATTTT. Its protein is CASRPAQGNQPQHF.

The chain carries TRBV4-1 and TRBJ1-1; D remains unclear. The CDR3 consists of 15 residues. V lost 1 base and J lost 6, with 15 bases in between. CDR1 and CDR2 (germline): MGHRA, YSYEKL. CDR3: CASSQVNLLGPEAFF. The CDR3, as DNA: TGCGCCAGCAGCCAAGTAAACCTCCTAGGCCCTGAAGCTTTCTTT.

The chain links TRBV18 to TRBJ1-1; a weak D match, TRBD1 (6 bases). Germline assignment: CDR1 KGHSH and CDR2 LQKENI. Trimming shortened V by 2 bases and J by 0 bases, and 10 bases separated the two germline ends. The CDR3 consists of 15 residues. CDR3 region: CASSPTGQMNTEAFF. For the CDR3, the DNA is TGTGCCAGCTCACCAACCGGACAGATGAACACTGAAGCTTTCTTT.

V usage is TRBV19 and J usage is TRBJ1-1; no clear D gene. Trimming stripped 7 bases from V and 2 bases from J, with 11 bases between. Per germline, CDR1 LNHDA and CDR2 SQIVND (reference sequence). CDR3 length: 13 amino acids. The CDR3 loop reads CASTTIPNTEAFF. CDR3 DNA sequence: TGTGCCAGTACGACTATTCCAAACACTGAAGCTTTCTTT.

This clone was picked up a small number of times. The CDR3 DNA reads as TGTGCCAGCAGTAAACGGACAGGGAATGGTAATGAAAAACTGTTTTTT. Protein sequence: CASSKRTGNGNEKLFF. The rearrangement uses TRBV28 and TRBJ1-4; 8 nucleotides line up with TRBD1. This CDR3 comprises 16 residues. CDR1 is MDHEN, CDR2 SYDVKM, per germline. The J segment lost 4 bases and the V segment lost 5 bases, leaving 9 bases of the junction unmatched.

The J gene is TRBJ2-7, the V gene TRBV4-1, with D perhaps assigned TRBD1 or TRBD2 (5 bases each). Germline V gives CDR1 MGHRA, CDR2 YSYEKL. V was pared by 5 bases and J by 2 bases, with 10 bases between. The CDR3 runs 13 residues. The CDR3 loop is CASSYPGPYEQYF. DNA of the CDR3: TGCGCCAGCAGCTATCCGGGGCCCTACGAGCAGTACTTC.

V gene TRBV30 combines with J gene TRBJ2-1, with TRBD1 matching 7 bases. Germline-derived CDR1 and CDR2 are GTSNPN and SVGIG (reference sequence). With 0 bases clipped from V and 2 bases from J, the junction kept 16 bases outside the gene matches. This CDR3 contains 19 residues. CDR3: CAWSVIEPRQGSTYNEQFF. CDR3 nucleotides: TGTGCCTGGAGTGTTATCGAACCCAGACAGGGATCGACCTACAATGAGCAGTTCTTC.

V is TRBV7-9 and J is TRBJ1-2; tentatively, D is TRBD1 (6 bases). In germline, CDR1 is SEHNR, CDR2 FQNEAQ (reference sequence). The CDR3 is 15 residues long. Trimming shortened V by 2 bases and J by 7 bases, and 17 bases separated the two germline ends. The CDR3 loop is CASSLLTLGAIGYTF. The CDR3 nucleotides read TGTGCCAGCAGCTTACTCACGCTGGGGGCGATTGGCTACACCTTC.

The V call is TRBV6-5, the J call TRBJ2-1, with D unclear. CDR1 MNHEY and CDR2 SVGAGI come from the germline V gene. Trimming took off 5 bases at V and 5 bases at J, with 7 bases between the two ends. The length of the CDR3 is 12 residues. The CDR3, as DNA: TGTGCCAGCAGTCATAGAAACAATGAGCAGTTCTTC. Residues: CASSHRNNEQFF.

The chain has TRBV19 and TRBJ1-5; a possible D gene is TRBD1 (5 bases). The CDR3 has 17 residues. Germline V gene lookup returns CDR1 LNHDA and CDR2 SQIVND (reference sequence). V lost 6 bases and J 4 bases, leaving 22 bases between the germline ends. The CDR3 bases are TGTGCCAGTAGCACGGGGGTGGGAGTAGGGTATAATCAGCCCCAGCATTTT. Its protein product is CASSTGVGVGYNQPQHF.

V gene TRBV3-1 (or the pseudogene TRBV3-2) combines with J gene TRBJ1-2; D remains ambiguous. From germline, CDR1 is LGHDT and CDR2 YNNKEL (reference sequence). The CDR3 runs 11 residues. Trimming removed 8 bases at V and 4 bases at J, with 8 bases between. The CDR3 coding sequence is TGTGCCAGCGAGGGTTTCTATGGCTACACCTTC. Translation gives CASEGFYGYTF.

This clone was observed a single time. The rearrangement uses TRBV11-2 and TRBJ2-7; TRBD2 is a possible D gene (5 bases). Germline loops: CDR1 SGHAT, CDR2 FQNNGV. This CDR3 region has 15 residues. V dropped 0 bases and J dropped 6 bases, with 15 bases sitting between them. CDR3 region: CASSLDPTPSGEQYF. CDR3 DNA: TGTGCCAGCAGCTTAGACCCCACACCAAGCGGCGAGCAGTACTTC.

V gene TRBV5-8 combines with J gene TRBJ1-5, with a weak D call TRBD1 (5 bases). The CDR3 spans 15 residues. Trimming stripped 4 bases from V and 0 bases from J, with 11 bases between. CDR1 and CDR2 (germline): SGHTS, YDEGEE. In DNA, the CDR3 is TGTGCCAGCAGCATGACAGATTATAGCAATCAGCCCCAGCATTTT. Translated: CASSMTDYSNQPQHF. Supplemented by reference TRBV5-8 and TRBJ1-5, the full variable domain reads EAGVTQSPTHLIKTRGQQATLRCSPISGHTSVYWYQQALGLGLQFLLWYDEGEERNRGNFPPRFSGRQFPNYSSELNVNALELEDSALYLCASSMTDYSNQPQHFGDGTRLSIL.

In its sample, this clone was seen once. The CDR3 sequence: CASSTNNMNTEAFF. The DNA of the CDR3 is TGTGCCAGCAGCACAAATAACATGAACACTGAAGCTTTCTTT. This chain links TRBV25-1 with TRBJ1-1; no reliable D call. The CDR3 consists of 14 residues. CDR1 and CDR2 from the germline V gene are MGHDK and SYGVNS. V was pared by 6 bases and J by 0 bases, with 11 bases between.

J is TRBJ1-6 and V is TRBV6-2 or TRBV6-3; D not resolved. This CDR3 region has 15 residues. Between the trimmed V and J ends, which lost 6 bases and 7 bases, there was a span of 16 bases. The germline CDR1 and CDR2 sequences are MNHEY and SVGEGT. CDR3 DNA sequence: TGTGCCAGCAGCTCCCTTGGAAGAATCAATTCACCCCTCCACTTT. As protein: CASSSLGRINSPLHF.

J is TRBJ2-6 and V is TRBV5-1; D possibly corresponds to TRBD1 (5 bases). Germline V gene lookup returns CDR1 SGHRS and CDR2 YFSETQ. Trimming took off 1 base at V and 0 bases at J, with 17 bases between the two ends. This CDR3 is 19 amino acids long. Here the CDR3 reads CASSLNAGQLLSGANVLTF. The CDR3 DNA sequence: TGCGCCAGCAGCTTGAACGCAGGGCAATTACTCTCTGGGGCCAACGTCCTGACTTTC.

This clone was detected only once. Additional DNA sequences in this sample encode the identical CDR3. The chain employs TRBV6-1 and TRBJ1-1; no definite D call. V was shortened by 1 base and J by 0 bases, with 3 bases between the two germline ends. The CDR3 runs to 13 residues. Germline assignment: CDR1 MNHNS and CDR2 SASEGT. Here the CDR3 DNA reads TGTGCCAGCAGTGAAGGGTTGAACACTGAAGCTTTCTTT. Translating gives CASSEGLNTEAFF.

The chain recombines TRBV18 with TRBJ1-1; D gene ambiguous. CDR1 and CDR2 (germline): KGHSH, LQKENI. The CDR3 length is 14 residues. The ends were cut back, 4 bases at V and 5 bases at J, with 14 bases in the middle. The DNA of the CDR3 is TGTGCCAGCTCACAAAACCGAGGTGGGACTGAAGCTTTCTTT. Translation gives CASSQNRGGTEAFF.

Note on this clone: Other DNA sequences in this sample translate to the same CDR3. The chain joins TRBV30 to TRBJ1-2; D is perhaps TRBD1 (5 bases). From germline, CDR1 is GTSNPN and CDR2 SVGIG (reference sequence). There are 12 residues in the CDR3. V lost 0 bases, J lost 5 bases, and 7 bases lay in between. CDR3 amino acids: CAWSVDSYGYTF. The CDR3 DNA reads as TGTGCCTGGAGTGTAGACAGTTATGGCTACACCTTC. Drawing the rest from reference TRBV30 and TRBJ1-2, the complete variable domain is SQTIHQWPATLVQPVGSPLSLECTVEGTSNPNLYWYRQAAGRGLQLLFYSVGIGQISSEVPQNLSASRPQDRQFILSSKKLLLSDSGFYLCAWSVDSYGYTFGSGTRLTVV.

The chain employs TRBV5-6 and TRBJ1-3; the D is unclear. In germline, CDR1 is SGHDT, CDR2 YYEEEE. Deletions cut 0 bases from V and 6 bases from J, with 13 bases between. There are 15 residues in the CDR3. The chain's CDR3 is CASSLVAAVPNTIYF. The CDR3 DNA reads TGTGCCAGCAGCTTGGTAGCGGCCGTTCCAAACACCATATATTTT.

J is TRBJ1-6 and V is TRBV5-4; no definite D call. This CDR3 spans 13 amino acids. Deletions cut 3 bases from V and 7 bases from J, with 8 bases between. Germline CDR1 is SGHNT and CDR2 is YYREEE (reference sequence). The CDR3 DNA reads TGTGCCAGCAGCTGGACCGAGAATTCACCCCTCCACTTT. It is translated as CASSWTENSPLHF. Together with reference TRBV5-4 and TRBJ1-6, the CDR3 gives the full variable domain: ETGVTQSPTHLIKTRGQQVTLRCSSQSGHNTVSWYQQALGQGPQFIFQYYREEENGRGNFPPRFSGLQFPNYSSELNVNALELDDSALYLCASSWTENSPLHFGNGTRLTVT.

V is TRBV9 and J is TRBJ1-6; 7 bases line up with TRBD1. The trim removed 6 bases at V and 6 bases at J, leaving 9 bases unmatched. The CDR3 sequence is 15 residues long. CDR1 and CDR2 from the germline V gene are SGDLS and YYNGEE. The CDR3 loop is CASNRRGDSNSPLHF. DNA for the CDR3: TGTGCCAGCAACCGTAGGGGGGACAGTAATTCACCCCTCCACTTT. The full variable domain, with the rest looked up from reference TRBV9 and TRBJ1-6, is DSGVTQTPKHLITATGQRVTLRCSPRSGDLSVYWYQQSLDQGLQFLIQYYNGEERAKGNILERFSAQQFPDLHSELNLSSLELGDSALYFCASNRRGDSNSPLHFGNGTRLTVT.

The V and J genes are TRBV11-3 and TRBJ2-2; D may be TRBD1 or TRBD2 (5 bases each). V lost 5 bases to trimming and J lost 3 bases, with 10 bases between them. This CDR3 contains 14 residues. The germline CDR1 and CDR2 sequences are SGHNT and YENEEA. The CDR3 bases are TGTGCCAGCAGCCGGGACCCAGACACCGGGGAGCTGTTTTTT. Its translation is CASSRDPDTGELFF.

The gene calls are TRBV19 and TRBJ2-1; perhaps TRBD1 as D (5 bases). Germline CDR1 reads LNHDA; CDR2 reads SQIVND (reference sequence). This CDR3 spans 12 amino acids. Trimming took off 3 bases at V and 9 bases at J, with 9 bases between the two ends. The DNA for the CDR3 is TGTGCCAGTAGTATGTTAGGGGTTGAGCAGTTCTTC. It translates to CASSMLGVEQFF.

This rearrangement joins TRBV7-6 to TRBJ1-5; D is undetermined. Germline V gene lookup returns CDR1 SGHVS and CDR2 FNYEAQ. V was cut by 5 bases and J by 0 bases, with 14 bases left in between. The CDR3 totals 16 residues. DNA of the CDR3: TGTGCCAGCAGCCACTCGCCGGGTCCTAGCAATCAGCCCCAGCATTTT. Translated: CASSHSPGPSNQPQHF.

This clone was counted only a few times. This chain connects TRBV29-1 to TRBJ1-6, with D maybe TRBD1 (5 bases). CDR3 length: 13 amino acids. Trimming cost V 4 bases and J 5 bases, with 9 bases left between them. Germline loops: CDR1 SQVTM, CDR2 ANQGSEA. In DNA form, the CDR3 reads TGCAGCGTTGCTTTCAGGGATAATTCACCCCTCCACTTT. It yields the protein CSVAFRDNSPLHF.